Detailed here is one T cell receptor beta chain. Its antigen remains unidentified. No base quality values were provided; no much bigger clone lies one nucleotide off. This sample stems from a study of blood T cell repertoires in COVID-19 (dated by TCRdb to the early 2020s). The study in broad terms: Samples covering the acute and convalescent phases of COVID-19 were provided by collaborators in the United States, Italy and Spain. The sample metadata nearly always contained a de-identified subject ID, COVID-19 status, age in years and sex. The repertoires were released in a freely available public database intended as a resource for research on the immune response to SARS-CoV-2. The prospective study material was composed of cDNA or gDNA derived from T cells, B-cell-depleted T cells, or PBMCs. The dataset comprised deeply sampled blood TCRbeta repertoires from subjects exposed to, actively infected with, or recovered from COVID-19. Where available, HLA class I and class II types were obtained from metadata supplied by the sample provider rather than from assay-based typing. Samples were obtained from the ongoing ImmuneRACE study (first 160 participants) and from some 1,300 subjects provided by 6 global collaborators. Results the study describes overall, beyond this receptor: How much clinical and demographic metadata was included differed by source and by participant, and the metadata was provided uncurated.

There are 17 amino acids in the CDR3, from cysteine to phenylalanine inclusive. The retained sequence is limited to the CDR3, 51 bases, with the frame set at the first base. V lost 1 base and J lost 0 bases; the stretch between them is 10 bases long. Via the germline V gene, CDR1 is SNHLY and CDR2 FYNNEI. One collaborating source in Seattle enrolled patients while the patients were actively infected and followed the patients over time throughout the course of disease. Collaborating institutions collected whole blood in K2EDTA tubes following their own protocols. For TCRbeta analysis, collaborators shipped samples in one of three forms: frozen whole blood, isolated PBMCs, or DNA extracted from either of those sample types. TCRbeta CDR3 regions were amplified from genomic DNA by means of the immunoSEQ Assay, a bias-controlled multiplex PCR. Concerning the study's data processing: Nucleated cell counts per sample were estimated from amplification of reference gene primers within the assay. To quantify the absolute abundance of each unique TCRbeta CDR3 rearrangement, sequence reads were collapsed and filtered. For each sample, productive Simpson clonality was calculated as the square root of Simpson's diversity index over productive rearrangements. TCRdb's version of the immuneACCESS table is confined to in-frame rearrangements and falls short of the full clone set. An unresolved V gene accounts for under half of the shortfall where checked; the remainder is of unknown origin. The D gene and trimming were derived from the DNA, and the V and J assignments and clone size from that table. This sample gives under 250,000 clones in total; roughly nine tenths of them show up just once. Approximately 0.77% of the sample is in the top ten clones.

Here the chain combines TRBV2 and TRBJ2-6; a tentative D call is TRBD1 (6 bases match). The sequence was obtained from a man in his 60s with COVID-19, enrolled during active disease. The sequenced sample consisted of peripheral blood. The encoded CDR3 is CASSEGQARSGANVLTF. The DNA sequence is TGTGCCAGCAGTGAAGGACAGGCGCGCTCTGGGGCCAACGTCCTGACTTTC.